These 21 T cell receptor beta chains share one sample of origin, sequenced in a study of early T cells in non-severe SARS-CoV-2 infection. TCRdb fed the 5' RACE reads into MiXCR, producing one record per CDR3 protein. The sample has about 80,000 distinct CDR3 sequences, 10% to 15% seen once; the top ten hold around 1.1%. Input material: whole blood. These receptors were obtained from an adult who was a healthcare worker with PCR-confirmed SARS-CoV-2 infection or an uninfected control (not recorded which).

This chain joins TRBV12-3 or TRBV12-4 and TRBJ1-5, with D unclear. The CDR3 contains 14 residues. Trimming took off 1 base at V and 2 bases at J, with 6 bases between the two ends. The CDR3 nucleotides read TGTGCCAGCAGTTTAGTATACCGCAATCAGCCCCAGCATTTT. Protein product: CASSLVYRNQPQHF.

This clonotype has a handful of counts. The chain combines TRBV11-2 with TRBJ2-1; 7 positions agree with TRBD1. V was clipped by 5 bases and J by 5 bases; unmatched bases: 15. There are 17 residues in the CDR3. The germline CDR1 and CDR2 sequences are SGHAT and FQNNGV. The CDR3 loop reads CASSPGQRSIPDNEQFF. CDR3 sequence (DNA): TGTGCCAGCAGCCCGGGACAGCGCTCCATTCCTGACAATGAGCAGTTCTTC.

This clonotype was counted many times. The chain links TRBV11-2 to TRBJ2-7; 12 bases are shared with TRBD2. Trimming at V came to 5 bases and at J to 5 bases, leaving 10 bases not matched to a gene. The CDR3 contains 16 residues. CDR1 is SGHAT and CDR2 is FQNNGV in the germline V gene. The CDR3 nucleotides are TGTGCCAGCAGCCATGGGCTAGCGGGAGGGCCCGACGAGCAGTACTTC. The encoded protein is CASSHGLAGGPDEQYF.

The chain joins TRBV19 to TRBJ2-5, with 9 bases fitting TRBD1. Germline V gene sequence: CDR1 LNHDA, CDR2 SQIVND (reference sequence). Losses at the gene ends were 4 bases for V and 5 bases for J; bases not matched to a gene: 8. There are 15 residues in the CDR3. The CDR3 reads CASSNNTGGFETQYF. CDR3 nucleotide sequence: TGTGCCAGTAGTAACAATACAGGGGGCTTCGAGACCCAGTACTTC.

The sample holds many counts of this clonotype. This rearrangement joins TRBV7-2 to TRBJ2-3, with 13 bases aligning to TRBD2. Per germline, CDR1 SGHTA and CDR2 FQGNSA. The CDR3 has 16 residues. J gave up 6 bases and V 5 bases, and 8 bases lay outside the gene matches. CDR3 residues: CASSKQGLAGADTQYF. The CDR3 DNA is TGTGCCAGCAGCAAACAAGGACTAGCGGGGGCGGATACGCAGTATTTT.

This clonotype was seen at least ten times. This chain joins TRBV9 and TRBJ2-1; D may be TRBD2 (6 bases). This CDR3 has 15 amino acids. Germline CDR1 SGDLS, CDR2 YYNGEE. V shed 3 bases and J shed 0 bases, with 10 bases lying between them. The chain's CDR3 is CASSGSGPSYNEQFF. In DNA form, the CDR3 reads TGTGCCAGCAGCGGAAGCGGGCCCTCCTACAATGAGCAGTTCTTC.

The rearrangement joins TRBV27 to TRBJ1-1; 11 bases map to TRBD1. Germline V CDR1 and CDR2: MNHEY, SMNVEV (reference sequence). The CDR3 sequence is 14 residues long. The V segment lost 4 bases and the J segment 8 bases; nucleotides outside the gene matches: 6. In DNA form, the CDR3 reads TGTGCCAGCAGTTCCGGACAGGGGGCTCAGGAAGCTTTCTTT. This codes for CASSSGQGAQEAFF.

There are a few counts of this clonotype. J is TRBJ1-3 and V is TRBV28; 8 bases map to TRBD1. This CDR3 spans 14 amino acids. V dropped 6 bases and J dropped 7; count of bases not matched to a gene: 8. Germline V gives CDR1 MDHEN, CDR2 SYDVKM. CDR3 bases: TGTGCCAGCAGGCTTCAGGGGGCGGGGAACACCATATATTTT. Protein product: CASRLQGAGNTIYF.

This clonotype was picked up many times. This chain links TRBV28 with TRBJ2-2; a possible D gene is TRBD1 (5 bases). Germline CDR1 and CDR2: MDHEN and SYDVKM. This CDR3 is 13 amino acids long. Trimming took 3 bases from V and 6 from J, leaving 8 bases between them. The CDR3 DNA sequence: TGTGCCAGCAGTTTCCCCAGGGCCGGGGAGCTGTTTTTT. As protein: CASSFPRAGELFF.

This clonotype was seen only a few times. The chain joins TRBV4-2 to TRBJ2-7; D is perhaps TRBD1 (6 bases). The CDR3 sequence is 15 residues long. V lost 2 bases, J lost 4 bases, and 15 bases lay in between. From germline, CDR1 is LGHNA and CDR2 YNFKEQ. CDR3 amino acids: CASSQSSGQYYEQYF. CDR3 DNA sequence: TGTGCCAGCAGCCAATCATCGGGACAATATTACGAGCAGTACTTC.

This clonotype showed up many times. The chain carries TRBV19 and TRBJ1-5; D possibly corresponds to TRBD1 (6 bases). The V and J ends lost 0 bases and 5 bases respectively, with 20 bases between them. Germline values: CDR1 LNHDA, CDR2 SQIVND (reference sequence). CDR3 length: 18 residues. CDR3 nucleotides: TGTGCCAGTAGTATAGATTGGACCAGCTGGGCAGGGGATCAGCCCCAGCATTTT. Protein sequence: CASSIDWTSWAGDQPQHF.

V is TRBV29-1 and J is TRBJ2-1; 8 bases match TRBD2. The CDR3 has 14 amino acids. The germline V gene encodes CDR1 SQVTM and CDR2 ANQGSEA. J gave up 3 bases and V 7 bases, and 8 bases lay outside the gene matches. The CDR3 DNA is TGCAGCGCCGAGGAAACTAGCGGCTACAATGAGCAGTTCTTC. Residues: CSAEETSGYNEQFF.

The chain employs TRBV6-1 and TRBJ2-2, with TRBD1 identical over 7 bases. Germline CDR1 MNHNS, CDR2 SASEGT. There are 16 residues in the CDR3. After removal of 5 bases from V and 0 bases from J, the junction contained 6 bases not matched to a gene. Written as DNA, the CDR3 is TGTGCCAGCAGTTCTCTGGGGACAGCGAACACCGGGGAGCTGTTTTTT. Translation: CASSSLGTANTGELFF.

This clonotype has only a few counts. An end of the junction does not agree with germline; a read error may underlie this. The rearrangement links TRBV2 to TRBJ1-1, with a weak D call TRBD1 (5 bases). The CDR3 has 14 amino acids. Germline assignment: CDR1 SNHLY and CDR2 FYNNEI. The CDR3 protein is CASREGRGGTEAFF. The CDR3 coding sequence is TGTGCCAGCAGGGAAGGTAGGGGTGGCACTGAAGCTTTCTTT.

In its sample, this clonotype was seen many times. The rearrangement links TRBV7-2 to TRBJ2-1; unclear D gene. The ends were cut back, 5 bases at V and 0 bases at J, with 11 bases in the middle. The CDR3 length is 15 residues. CDR1 is SGHTA, CDR2 FQGNSA, per germline. CDR3 amino acids: CASSQDSSSYNEQFF. Here the CDR3 DNA reads TGTGCCAGCAGCCAAGACTCTAGCTCCTACAATGAGCAGTTCTTC.

There are a few counts of this clonotype. This rearrangement joins TRBV3-1 to TRBJ2-7; D unresolved. The CDR3 loop spans 14 amino acids. CDR1 and CDR2 (germline): LGHDT, YNNKEL (reference sequence). The germline V and J ends were trimmed by 0 bases and 4 bases, with 10 bases remaining between them. As DNA, the CDR3 is TGTGCCAGCAGCCAAGATTTATTACAGTACGAGCAGTACTTC. Amino acid sequence: CASSQDLLQYEQYF.

In its sample, this clonotype was seen many times. The chain uses TRBV29-1 and TRBJ2-5; D may match TRBD1 or TRBD2 (5 bases each). The germline V and J ends were trimmed by 4 bases and 4 bases, with 16 bases remaining between them. Germline CDR1 is SQVTM and CDR2 is ANQGSEA. The CDR3 sequence is 14 residues long. CDR3 DNA: TGCAGCGTTGCTTTAGCGACAGTGCGAGAGACCCAGTACTTC. This translates into CSVALATVRETQYF.

This clonotype appeared many times. The rearrangement uses TRBV18 and TRBJ2-6; D perhaps matches TRBD1 (6 bases). Trimming cost V 5 bases and J 2 bases, with 13 bases left between them. CDR3 size: 16 residues. Germline-derived CDR1 and CDR2 are KGHSH and LQKENI. CDR3 DNA sequence: TGTGCCAGCTCAAGTCAGGGGTTTGCTGGGGCCAACGTCCTGACTTTC. Protein: CASSSQGFAGANVLTF.

This clonotype has a handful of counts. V and J are TRBV25-1 and TRBJ1-1, with D tentatively TRBD1 (5 bases). There are 11 residues in the CDR3. Looked up from germline, CDR1 is MGHDK and CDR2 is SYGVNS. Deletions cut 7 bases from V and 5 bases from J, with 8 bases between. CDR3 region: CASKGATEAFF. The CDR3 DNA reads TGTGCCAGCAAAGGGGCGACTGAAGCTTTCTTT. Full variable domain (missing parts from reference TRBV25-1 and TRBJ1-1): EADIYQTPRYLVIGTGKKITLECSQTMGHDKMYWYQQDPGMELHLIHYSYGVNSTEKGDLSSESTVSRIRTEHFPLTLESARPSHTSQYLCASKGATEAFFGQGTRLTVV.

This chain uses TRBV24-1 with TRBJ2-3; 10 bases map to TRBD1. The CDR3 loop spans 16 amino acids. The V gene end was trimmed by 4 bases and the J gene end by 4 bases; junction bases not matched to a gene: 7. Germline loops: CDR1 KGHDR, CDR2 SFDVKD. Here the CDR3 DNA reads TGTGCCACCAGTGAATCGGGACAGGGGCATTCAGATACGCAGTATTTT. Protein: CATSESGQGHSDTQYF.

This clonotype was observed a few times. The chain joins TRBV6-2 or TRBV6-3 to TRBJ2-1; D may be TRBD2 (5 bases). Germline values: CDR1 MNHEY, CDR2 SVGEGT. Trimming left V 7 bases short and J 10 bases short, with 20 bases between. CDR3 size: 14 residues. In DNA form, the CDR3 reads TGTGCCAGCACCTCACCCGGGGTTTTGGGCGAGCAGTTCTTC. Its protein product is CASTSPGVLGEQFF.